Listed here are 31 T cell receptor beta chains from one sample, sequenced in a study of PD-L1 blockade in urothelial cancer. The protocol was immunoSEQ multiplex PCR, while the TCRdb copy is restricted to in-frame clones and leaves out a portion. The table has 11,000 to 15,000 clones, around 89% seen once. Sequenced here: PBMCs, sampled around atezolizumab (anti-PD-L1) treatment. The receptors come from a man in his sixties or seventies with urothelial cancer.

The chain uses TRBV18 and TRBJ1-5; D is perhaps TRBD1 (5 bases). Trimming left V 3 bases short and J 6 bases short, with 15 bases between. Germline values: CDR1 KGHSH, CDR2 LQKENI. This CDR3 comprises 15 residues. The CDR3 loop reads CASSPSWGLGQPQHF. CDR3 in DNA: TGTGCCAGCTCACCGTCGTGGGGCCTCGGTCAGCCCCAGCATTTT.

V and J are TRBV9 and TRBJ2-7; TRBD2 matches 9 bases. Germline assignment: CDR1 SGDLS and CDR2 YYNGEE. With V trimmed by 4 bases and J by 1 base, 6 bases remained unmatched. The CDR3 loop spans 15 amino acids. In DNA, the CDR3 is TGTGCCAGCAGCATAAGCGGGGGGCCTTCCTACGAGCAGTACTTC. It specifies CASSISGGPSYEQYF.

This sequence joins TRBV28 and TRBJ2-7; D may be TRBD2 (6 bases). Germline CDR1 is MDHEN and CDR2 is SYDVKM. This CDR3 has 12 amino acids. Trimming stripped 6 bases from V and 7 bases from J, with 13 bases between. Here the CDR3 reads CASRPFAGEQYF. DNA of the CDR3: TGTGCCAGCAGGCCCTTCGCGGGAGAGCAGTACTTC.

The gene calls are TRBV15 and TRBJ1-6; no firm D call. Trimming took 3 bases from V and 9 from J, leaving 12 bases between them. From germline, CDR1 is LNHNV and CDR2 YYDKDF (reference sequence). CDR3 length: 14 residues. CDR3 in amino acids: CATSSTPGISPLHF. In DNA form, the CDR3 reads TGTGCCACCAGCAGCACCCCGGGGATTTCACCCCTCCACTTT.

The chain couples TRBV7-2 to TRBJ2-5; D remains ambiguous. V was shortened by 4 bases and J by 6 bases, with 9 bases between the two germline ends. This CDR3 spans 12 amino acids. The germline V gene has CDR1 SGHTA and CDR2 FQGNSA. CDR3 bases: TGTGCCAGCAGCTCCTACTTGAAGACCCAGTACTTC. It yields the protein CASSSYLKTQYF.

This chain links TRBV15 with TRBJ2-5, with 10 bases lining up with TRBD2. V was pared by 5 bases and J by 5 bases, with 5 bases of the junction left unmatched. Germline CDR1 is LNHNV and CDR2 is YYDKDF (reference sequence). The CDR3 totals 14 residues. CDR3 in DNA: TGTGCCACCAGCGAAGCGGGGGGGAGGGAGACCCAGTACTTC. Its translation is CATSEAGGRETQYF. Full variable domain (rest looked up from reference TRBV15 and TRBJ2-5): DAMVIQNPRYQVTQFGKPVTLSCSQTLNHNVMYWYQQKSSQAPKLLFHYYDKDFNNEADTPDNFQSRRPNTSFCFLDIRSPGLGDTAMYLCATSEAGGRETQYFGPGTRLLVL.

V usage is TRBV6-5 and J usage is TRBJ1-4; TRBD1 matches 8 bases. The CDR3 runs 15 residues. Germline CDR1 reads MNHEY; CDR2 reads SVGAGI. J was trimmed by 7 bases and V by 6 bases; bases with no gene match: 10. For the CDR3, the DNA is TGTGCCAGCAGACGCTCGACAGGGGATTTTGAAAAACTGTTTTTT. This translates into CASRRSTGDFEKLFF.

The V gene is TRBV15, the J gene TRBJ2-7; no firm D call. Trimming cost V 1 base and J 6 bases, with 7 bases left between them. This CDR3 region has 12 residues. Germline lookup yields CDR1 LNHNV and CDR2 YYDKDF (reference sequence). The DNA of the CDR3 is TGTGCCACCAGCAGAGGAGTCCGCGAGCAGTACTTC. This encodes CATSRGVREQYF.

The chain links TRBV7-9 to TRBJ1-1; TRBD1 might be the D (6 bases). Germline V gene sequence: CDR1 SEHNR, CDR2 FQNEAQ (reference sequence). The CDR3 runs 16 residues. Trimming pared 5 bases from V and 1 base from J, leaving 17 bases between. The CDR3 is CASSRPEGGGNTEAFF. The CDR3 DNA is TGTGCCAGCAGCAGGCCGGAAGGGGGGGGGAACACTGAAGCTTTCTTT.

This clone appeared once. The chain combines TRBV28 with TRBJ1-2; 9 nucleotides line up with TRBD1. Germline V lookup: CDR1 MDHEN, CDR2 SYDVKM. Trimming took 7 bases from V and 8 from J; bases not matched to a gene: 14. The CDR3 is 15 residues long. The CDR3 bases are TGTGCCAGCATATCGCCGGGACAGGGAGTAGAGGGCTACACCTTC. Its protein is CASISPGQGVEGYTF.

J is TRBJ2-5 and V is TRBV6-5; D perhaps matches TRBD1 (6 bases). Germline V gives CDR1 MNHEY, CDR2 SVGAGI. The CDR3 totals 16 residues. The V end lost 0 bases, the J end lost 2 bases, and 13 bases lay between the germline ends. The DNA for the CDR3 is TGTGCCAGCAGTTACTCGATACGACAGGTTCAAGAGACCCAGTACTTC. It codes for CASSYSIRQVQETQYF.

The chain links TRBV19 to TRBJ2-1; no clear D. V lost 6 bases and J 0 bases, leaving 12 bases between the germline ends. From germline, CDR1 is LNHDA and CDR2 SQIVND (reference sequence). CDR3 size: 15 residues. The CDR3 loop is CASRNQASSYNEQFF. The CDR3 DNA reads TGTGCCAGTAGGAACCAGGCGAGCTCCTACAATGAGCAGTTCTTC.

V gene TRBV27 combines with J gene TRBJ1-2; D is unclear. Germline CDR1 is MNHEY and CDR2 is SMNVEV (reference sequence). This CDR3 comprises 13 residues. The V end lost 4 bases, the J end lost 4 bases, and 10 bases lay between the germline ends. The CDR3 reads CASSSSPSYGYTF. CDR3 in DNA: TGTGCCAGCAGTTCCTCACCGAGCTATGGCTACACCTTC.

The chain is built from TRBV19 and TRBJ1-1; D is possibly TRBD1 (5 bases). The CDR3 runs 14 residues. Germline loops: CDR1 LNHDA, CDR2 SQIVND (reference sequence). V shed 1 base and J shed 5 bases, with 11 bases lying between them. CDR3 amino acids: CASSIGPGGTEAFF. In DNA form, the CDR3 reads TGTGCCAGTAGTATAGGGCCCGGGGGAACTGAAGCTTTCTTT. Looking up the rest from reference TRBV19 and TRBJ1-1 gives the full variable domain: DGGITQSPKYLFRKEGQNVTLSCEQNLNHDAMYWYRQDPGQGLRLIYYSQIVNDFQKGDIAEGYSVSREKKESFPLTVTSAQKNPTAFYLCASSIGPGGTEAFFGQGTRLTVV.

This clone has just one count. The V gene is TRBV19, the J gene TRBJ1-5; weak D call: TRBD1 (6 bases). The CDR3 spans 15 residues. Germline V gene data show CDR1 as LNHDA and CDR2 as SQIVND (reference sequence). The V end was cut by 7 bases, the J end by 3 bases, with 16 bases between. The CDR3 loop is CASTRRDRNNQPQHF. Written as DNA, the CDR3 is TGTGCCAGTACCCGGCGAGACAGGAACAATCAGCCCCAGCATTTT.

The genes are TRBV9 and TRBJ2-5; perhaps TRBD1 as D (5 bases). The CDR3 is made up of 14 amino acids. Deletions cut 4 bases from V and 5 bases from J, with 15 bases between. Germline V gene sequence: CDR1 SGDLS, CDR2 YYNGEE. The CDR3 is CASSHSGAKETQYF. For the CDR3, the DNA is TGTGCCAGCAGCCACTCTGGGGCCAAGGAGACCCAGTACTTC. The complete variable domain, with remaining parts taken from reference TRBV9 and TRBJ2-5, reads DSGVTQTPKHLITATGQRVTLRCSPRSGDLSVYWYQQSLDQGLQFLIQYYNGEERAKGNILERFSAQQFPDLHSELNLSSLELGDSALYFCASSHSGAKETQYFGPGTRLLVL.

The chain recombines TRBV7-8 with TRBJ1-2; a possible D gene is TRBD1 (6 bases). Germline-derived CDR1 and CDR2 are SGHVS and FQNEAQ. The CDR3 totals 14 residues. Trimming pared 3 bases from V and 2 bases from J, leaving 10 bases between. CDR3 sequence: CASSFQGRNYGYTF. CDR3 coding DNA: TGTGCCAGCAGCTTTCAGGGGAGAAACTATGGCTACACCTTC.

V and J are TRBV5-6 and TRBJ1-1, with unresolved D. V was shortened by 0 bases and J by 4 bases, with 10 bases between the two germline ends. The CDR3 sequence is 14 residues long. In germline, CDR1 is SGHDT, CDR2 YYEEEE. The CDR3 is CASSLGGSRTEAFF. CDR3 DNA sequence: TGTGCCAGCAGCTTGGGCGGGTCACGCACTGAAGCTTTCTTT.

V and J are TRBV6-5 and TRBJ2-3, with D possibly matching TRBD1 (5 bases). Germline loops: CDR1 MNHEY, CDR2 SVGAGI. V was shortened by 0 bases and J by 6 bases, with 7 bases between the two germline ends. The CDR3 length is 13 residues. CDR3 sequence (DNA): TGTGCCAGCAGTTACTCAAGGGGTGATACGCAGTATTTT. Its translation: CASSYSRGDTQYF.

The J gene is TRBJ2-7, the V gene TRBV27, with TRBD2 matching over 8 bases. The J segment lost 4 bases and the V segment lost 5 bases, leaving 16 bases of the junction unmatched. The CDR3 length is 17 residues. In germline, CDR1 is MNHEY, CDR2 SMNVEV (reference sequence). The CDR3 here is CASSLRAGGYLGYEQYF. CDR3 sequence (DNA): TGTGCCAGCAGTCTTCGGGCGGGGGGCTATCTAGGGTACGAGCAGTACTTC.

This chain connects TRBV29-1 to TRBJ1-1; tentative D call: TRBD1 (5 bases). The CDR3 is 13 residues long. The V end was cut by 6 bases, the J end by 2 bases, with 13 bases between. Germline CDR1 reads SQVTM; CDR2 reads ANQGSEA. Here the CDR3 DNA reads TGCAGCGTACGGAGGGGCGAAAACACTGAAGCTTTCTTT. It specifies CSVRRGENTEAFF. Together with reference TRBV29-1 and TRBJ1-1, the CDR3 gives the full variable domain: SAVISQKPSRDICQRGTSLTIQCQVDSQVTMMFWYRQQPGQSLTLIATANQGSEATYESGFVIDKFPISRPNLTFSTLTVSNMSPEDSSIYLCSVRRGENTEAFFGQGTRLTVV.

V and J are TRBV25-1 and TRBJ2-4; tentative D call: TRBD1 (6 bases). V was trimmed by 5 bases and J by 6 bases, leaving 14 bases between them. The CDR3 consists of 14 residues. Germline V gene data show CDR1 as MGHDK and CDR2 as SYGVNS. The CDR3 is CASSQTGFGNIQYF. Written as DNA, the CDR3 is TGTGCCAGCAGTCAAACAGGGTTTGGAAACATTCAGTACTTC.

CDR3 sequence: CASSKVQVLYDEQYF. For the CDR3, the DNA is TGTGCCAGTAGTAAGGTGCAGGTGTTGTATGACGAGCAGTACTTC. The chain links TRBV19 to TRBJ2-7, with D unresolved. This CDR3 is 15 amino acids long. The germline V and J ends were trimmed by 4 bases and 5 bases, with 18 bases remaining between them. Germline CDR1 LNHDA, CDR2 SQIVND (reference sequence).

V and J are TRBV25-1 and TRBJ2-7, with 9 bases identical to TRBD1. Germline CDR1 and CDR2: MGHDK and SYGVNS. This CDR3 comprises 15 residues. V gave up 4 bases and J gave up 6 bases; unmatched junction bases: 10. The CDR3 region is CASSGPGQGVSEQYF. CDR3 nucleotides: TGTGCCAGCAGTGGGCCGGGACAGGGAGTTTCCGAGCAGTACTTC.

This chain links TRBV5-1 with TRBJ1-1; unclear D gene. V gave up 6 bases and J gave up 3 bases, with 15 bases separating them. This CDR3 is built from 14 residues. Germline loops: CDR1 SGHRS, CDR2 YFSETQ. CDR3 sequence: CASTPGVAYTEAFF. DNA of the CDR3: TGCGCCAGCACCCCCGGGGTGGCGTACACTGAAGCTTTCTTT.

The chain uses TRBV4-2 and TRBJ2-4; possible D gene TRBD2, 5 bases. V was clipped by 0 bases and J by 3 bases, with 12 bases between them. CDR3 length: 16 residues. Germline V gene data show CDR1 as LGHNA and CDR2 as YNFKEQ. The CDR3 nucleotides are TGTGCCAGCAGCCAAGAGGCCGCGGGTTTCAAAAACATTCAGTACTTC. This translates into CASSQEAAGFKNIQYF.

By sample share, this clone is large (0.1 to 1%). Written as DNA, the CDR3 is TGTGCCAGCAGCGGGATAGGACTAGCCATAACAGATACGCAGTATTTT. It encodes CASSGIGLAITDTQYF. The chain joins TRBV2 to TRBJ2-3; TRBD2 aligns across 8 bases. V gave up 6 bases and J gave up 3 bases; unmatched junction bases: 11. The germline V gene has CDR1 SNHLY and CDR2 FYNNEI. This CDR3 contains 16 residues. The whole variable domain, remainder taken from reference TRBV2 and TRBJ2-3, is EPEVTQTPSHQVTQMGQEVILRCVPISNHLYFYWYRQILGQKVEFLVSFYNNEISEKSEIFDDQFSVERPDGSNFTLKIRSTKLEDSAMYFCASSGIGLAITDTQYFGPGTRLTVL.

The chain recombines TRBV9 with TRBJ1-1; D might be TRBD1 (5 bases). The CDR3 extends over 15 amino acids. Between the trimmed V and J ends, which lost 0 bases and 1 base, there was a span of 10 bases. Germline lookup yields CDR1 SGDLS and CDR2 YYNGEE. The CDR3 sequence: CASSVARAWNTEAFF. The CDR3 DNA reads as TGTGCCAGCAGCGTAGCCAGGGCGTGGAACACTGAAGCTTTCTTT.

This chain uses TRBV7-9 with TRBJ2-7; 8 bases match TRBD1. With V trimmed by 4 bases and J by 3 bases, 5 bases remained unmatched. Germline V gives CDR1 SEHNR, CDR2 FQNEAQ (reference sequence). The CDR3 has 14 amino acids. DNA of the CDR3: TGTGCCAGCAGCTCGACAGGGGCGCTCTACGAGCAGTACTTC. It is translated as CASSSTGALYEQYF.

This clone appeared once. This chain links TRBV4-1 with TRBJ1-3; 9 bases line up with TRBD1. Germline trimming cut 4 bases from V and 2 bases from J; bases unmatched to any gene: 9. This CDR3 is built from 17 residues. CDR1 and CDR2 from the germline V gene are MGHRA and YSYEKL. The CDR3 protein is CASSRPQGAVAGNTIYF. The CDR3 bases are TGCGCCAGCAGCCGCCCACAGGGGGCAGTTGCTGGAAACACCATATATTTT.

This chain uses TRBV6-5 with TRBJ2-3, with no clear D. The CDR3 loop spans 12 amino acids. Deletions cut 6 bases from V and 4 bases from J, with 8 bases between. Germline assignment: CDR1 MNHEY and CDR2 SVGAGI. The CDR3 bases are TGTGCCAGCAGCTCGAGCCCAGATACGCAGTATTTT. Translating it yields CASSSSPDTQYF.